The 32 T cell receptor beta chains below were found in one sample sequenced in a study of early T cells in non-severe SARS-CoV-2 infection. MiXCR, run by TCRdb on the 5' RACE reads, gives a single entry per CDR3 protein. The table has some 64,000 distinct CDR3 sequences, 20% to 25% seen once. The material sequenced was whole blood, taken at baseline. The receptors were sampled from an adult who was a healthcare worker with PCR-confirmed SARS-CoV-2 infection or an uninfected control (not recorded which).

This clonotype was seen only a few times. CDR3 sequence: CASSLEGGLNYGYTF. CDR3 sequence (DNA): TGTGCCAGCAGCTTGGAAGGGGGACTTAACTATGGCTACACCTTC. This chain links TRBV5-8 with TRBJ1-2; perhaps TRBD1 as D (6 bases). CDR1 SGHTS and CDR2 YDEGEE come from the germline V gene. Trimming took off 0 bases at V and 1 base at J, with 10 bases between the two ends. The CDR3 extends over 15 amino acids.

This clonotype has a count of ten or more. The chain recombines TRBV12-3 or TRBV12-4 with TRBJ2-1; tentative D call: TRBD2 (5 bases). CDR3 length: 12 residues. Between the trimmed V and J ends, which lost 5 bases and 4 bases, there was a span of 6 bases. The CDR3 DNA is TGTGCCAGCAGTCGGGATTACAATGAGCAGTTCTTC. This encodes CASSRDYNEQFF.

A few counts support this clonotype. The genes are TRBV6-2 or TRBV6-3 and TRBJ2-3; D not resolved. This CDR3 is built from 13 residues. Trimming removed 2 bases at V and 3 bases at J, with 6 bases between. The germline gives CDR1 MNHEY, CDR2 SVGEGT. In DNA form, the CDR3 reads TGTGCCAGCAGTTACGAGGAGACAGATACGCAGTATTTT. Protein product: CASSYEETDTQYF.

A few counts support this clonotype. The V and J genes are TRBV20-1 and TRBJ2-5, with TRBD2 identical over 8 bases. V was pared by 4 bases and J by 1 base, with 5 bases of the junction left unmatched. Germline V lookup: CDR1 DFQATT, CDR2 SNEGSKA (reference sequence). CDR3 length: 14 residues. The CDR3 here is CSAIERGLQETQYF. The CDR3 nucleotides read TGCAGTGCTATTGAGCGGGGGCTCCAAGAGACCCAGTACTTC.

CDR3 residues: CASSNLREDSTEAFF. In nucleotides, the CDR3 is TGTGCCAGCAGCAACCTAAGGGAAGATAGCACTGAAGCTTTCTTT. The rearrangement joins TRBV7-9 to TRBJ1-1, with unresolved D. The V gene's germline CDR1 is SEHNR and CDR2 FQNEAQ (reference sequence). The CDR3 totals 15 residues. The ends were cut back, 5 bases at V and 4 bases at J, with 17 bases in the middle.

Only a few counts were recorded for this clonotype. The V gene is TRBV19, the J gene TRBJ1-1, with D possibly TRBD1 on 5 matching bases. V shed 6 bases and J shed 10 bases, with 15 bases lying between them. Per the germline V gene, CDR1 is LNHDA and CDR2 is SQIVND (reference sequence). This CDR3 spans 12 amino acids. CDR3 nucleotides: TGTGCCAGTAGCCCCCAAGGGGTGACAGCTTTCTTT. Protein sequence: CASSPQGVTAFF. Drawing the rest from reference TRBV19 and TRBJ1-1, the complete variable domain is DGGITQSPKYLFRKEGQNVTLSCEQNLNHDAMYWYRQDPGQGLRLIYYSQIVNDFQKGDIAEGYSVSREKKESFPLTVTSAQKNPTAFYLCASSPQGVTAFFGQGTRLTVV.

The J gene is TRBJ2-5, the V gene TRBV3-1; D unresolved. Germline assignment: CDR1 LGHDT and CDR2 YNNKEL (reference sequence). The CDR3 consists of 15 residues. V was trimmed by 0 bases and J by 5 bases, leaving 13 bases between them. The CDR3 protein is CASSQDPNSSETQYF. As DNA, the CDR3 is TGTGCCAGCAGCCAAGACCCGAACAGCTCGGAGACCCAGTACTTC.

This clonotype turned up a few times. This sequence joins TRBV10-2 and TRBJ2-1, with a weak D call TRBD2 (6 bases). The V gene lost 0 bases and the J gene lost 10 bases, with 22 bases spanning the gap. CDR1 WSHSY and CDR2 SAAADI come from the germline V gene. This CDR3 contains 17 residues. In nucleotides, the CDR3 is TGCGCCAGCAGTGAGTCGGAGGGGCTGACGGGAGTATGGGAGCAGTTCTTC. Protein product: CASSESEGLTGVWEQFF.

This chain's CDR3 is CASSRARGLADEQYF. DNA of the CDR3: TGCGCCAGCAGCCGGGCGCGGGGGCTAGCGGACGAGCAGTACTTC. The chain employs TRBV4-1 and TRBJ2-7; the D gene is possibly TRBD2 (7 bases). This CDR3 spans 15 amino acids. The germline gives CDR1 MGHRA, CDR2 YSYEKL. The germline V and J ends were trimmed by 4 bases and 5 bases, with 18 bases remaining between them.

A few counts support this clonotype. This chain connects TRBV12-3 or TRBV12-4 to TRBJ1-1; TRBD1 is a possible D gene (6 bases). V lost 6 bases and J lost 1, with 18 bases in between. There are 16 residues in the CDR3. The CDR3 sequence is CASSLPPGTQNTEAFF. As DNA, the CDR3 is TGTGCCAGCAGCTTACCCCCCGGGACACAGAACACTGAAGCTTTCTTT.

This clonotype was detected many times. The genes are TRBV6-2 or TRBV6-3 and TRBJ1-1; possibly TRBD1 for D (5 bases). V was clipped by 8 bases and J by 7 bases, with 29 bases between them. Germline CDR1 MNHEY, CDR2 SVGEGT. CDR3 length: 17 amino acids. Here the CDR3 reads CASRRPAIGAGRGEAFF. CDR3 nucleotide sequence: TGTGCCAGCCGCCGGCCCGCTATTGGGGCAGGGAGAGGTGAAGCTTTCTTT.

This clonotype was detected ten times or more. The CDR3 sequence: CASSKDPRVQTDTQYF. The CDR3 DNA is TGTGCCAGCAGCAAAGATCCGAGGGTTCAAACAGATACGCAGTATTTT. J is TRBJ2-3 and V is TRBV21-1; TRBD2 is the table's D call and was not checked against the DNA. TRBV21-1 is designated a pseudogene. The CDR3 has 16 amino acids.

This clonotype has ten or more counts. This chain links TRBV2 with TRBJ2-1; 12 bases align to TRBD2. Germline-derived CDR1 and CDR2 are SNHLY and FYNNEI. With 1 base clipped from V and 7 bases from J, the junction kept 2 bases outside the gene matches. The CDR3 has 15 amino acids. CDR3: CASSEGLAGENEQFF. The CDR3 bases are TGTGCCAGCAGTGAAGGACTAGCGGGGGAGAATGAGCAGTTCTTC.

This clonotype was detected a few times. The chain is built from TRBV3-1 and TRBJ1-1, with D possibly matching TRBD1 (6 bases). V lost 1 base to trimming and J lost 11 bases, with 14 bases between them. The CDR3 has 13 residues. Germline CDR1 and CDR2: LGHDT and YNNKEL (reference sequence). The CDR3 spells CASSQARRQAAFF. CDR3 coding DNA: TGTGCCAGCAGCCAAGCCAGGAGACAGGCCGCTTTCTTT. The full variable domain, its missing parts supplied by reference TRBV3-1 and TRBJ1-1, is DTAVSQTPKYLVTQMGNDKSIKCEQNLGHDTMYWYKQDSKKFLKIMFSYNNKELIINETVPNRFSPKSPDKAHLNLHINSLELGDSAVYFCASSQARRQAAFFGQGTRLTVV.

This clonotype was counted a few times. CDR3: CASSIDQPDTQYF. For the CDR3, the DNA is TGTGCCAGTAGTATAGATCAACCGGATACGCAGTATTTT. V gene TRBV19 combines with J gene TRBJ2-3; D remains ambiguous. With 0 bases removed from V and 6 bases from J, the gap between germline ends came to 7 bases. The CDR3 length is 13 residues. The germline CDR1 and CDR2 sequences are LNHDA and SQIVND (reference sequence).

The chain recombines TRBV11-2 with TRBJ1-2; no definite D call. The V and J ends lost 1 base and 5 bases respectively, with 8 bases between them. The CDR3 is 13 amino acids. The germline V gene has CDR1 SGHAT and CDR2 FQNNGV. DNA for the CDR3: TGTGCCAGCAGCTTAGGGCCAGAATATGGCTACACCTTC. Translating gives CASSLGPEYGYTF. Filled out from reference TRBV11-2 and TRBJ1-2, the complete variable domain reads EAGVAQSPRYKIIEKRQSVAFWCNPISGHATLYWYQQILGQGPKLLIQFQNNGVVDDSQLPKDRFSAERLKGVDSTLKIQPAKLEDSAVYLCASSLGPEYGYTFGSGTRLTVV.

The J gene is TRBJ1-3, the V gene TRBV21-1; the table's D call of TRBD1 was not tested on the DNA. TRBV21-1 is an annotated pseudogene. The CDR3 is 17 residues long. The CDR3 DNA reads as TGTGCCAGCAGCCTCCCTGGCGGAGATCGTATCGGAAACACCATATATTTT. It is translated as CASSLPGGDRIGNTIYF.

The V gene is TRBV7-8, the J gene TRBJ2-2; unclear D gene. Trimming took off 2 bases at V and 0 bases at J, with 4 bases between the two ends. Germline V gene lookup returns CDR1 SGHVS and CDR2 FQNEAQ. The CDR3 is 14 residues long. CDR3 nucleotide sequence: TGTGCCAGCAGCTTATTAGCGAACACCGGGGAGCTGTTTTTT. It yields the protein CASSLLANTGELFF.

This clonotype was counted a few times. This rearrangement joins TRBV5-1 to TRBJ2-7; D tentatively reads TRBD1 or TRBD2 (5 bases each). The CDR3 is 14 amino acids. The V gene lost 2 bases and the J gene lost 2 bases, with 11 bases spanning the gap. CDR1 is SGHRS and CDR2 is YFSETQ in the germline V gene. Here the CDR3 reads CASSFEGPTYEQYF. The CDR3 DNA sequence: TGCGCCAGCAGCTTCGAGGGGCCAACCTACGAGCAGTACTTC.

The chain combines TRBV12-3 or TRBV12-4 with TRBJ1-3; D ambiguous. V was cut by 5 bases and J by 4 bases, with 12 bases left in between. The CDR3 has 14 residues. The CDR3: CASSDRNKGNTIYF. CDR3 DNA sequence: TGTGCCAGCAGTGATAGAAACAAGGGAAACACCATATATTTT.

In this sample, this clonotype turned up a few times. The rearrangement joins TRBV6-1 to TRBJ1-1, with 8 positions matching TRBD1. This CDR3 spans 14 amino acids. In germline, CDR1 is MNHNS, CDR2 SASEGT. The J segment lost 5 bases and the V segment lost 7 bases, leaving 9 bases of the junction unmatched. DNA for the CDR3: TGTGCCAGCACCGAGCAGGGGGCAGGAACTGAAGCTTTCTTT. Translating gives CASTEQGAGTEAFF.

V gene TRBV7-3 combines with J gene TRBJ2-2; TRBD2 might be the D (6 bases). Germline V gives CDR1 SGHTA, CDR2 FQGTGA. The CDR3 is 15 residues long. Trimming cost V 5 bases and J 1 base, with 11 bases left between them. As DNA, the CDR3 is TGTGCCAGCAGCCAAAGCGGGTTGAACACCGGGGAGCTGTTTTTT. Translating gives CASSQSGLNTGELFF.

A few counts support this clonotype. This sequence joins TRBV9 and TRBJ2-3; D perhaps matches TRBD1 (6 bases). The CDR3 extends over 14 amino acids. CDR1 is SGDLS and CDR2 is YYNGEE in the germline V gene. The V gene lost 1 base and the J gene lost 0 bases, with 6 bases spanning the gap. CDR3 DNA: TGTGCCAGCAGCGTAACAGGGAGCACAGATACGCAGTATTTT. This codes for CASSVTGSTDTQYF.

This chain joins TRBV13 and TRBJ1-1; D gene uncertain. This CDR3 comprises 13 residues. Germline V CDR1 and CDR2: PRHDT, FYEKMQ (reference sequence). V lost 6 bases and J 1 base, leaving 9 bases between the germline ends. This CDR3 reads CASRRTANTEAFF. CDR3 nucleotides: TGTGCCAGCAGACGAACGGCGAACACTGAAGCTTTCTTT.

This clonotype was seen only a few times. The chain carries TRBV3-1 and TRBJ2-3; 14 nucleotides match TRBD2. There are 16 residues in the CDR3. The V segment lost 2 bases and the J segment 3 bases; nucleotides outside the gene matches: 1. Germline V gene sequence: CDR1 LGHDT, CDR2 YNNKEL (reference sequence). CDR3 in amino acids: CASSQRLAGGTDTQYF. The CDR3 DNA follows: TGTGCCAGCAGCCAACGACTAGCGGGGGGGACAGATACGCAGTATTTT.

This clonotype was found a few times. The V gene is TRBV12-3 or TRBV12-4, the J gene TRBJ1-6; D perhaps matches TRBD1 (5 bases). This CDR3 is 11 amino acids long. Trimming removed 11 bases at V and 12 bases at J, with 14 bases between. The CDR3 reads CARLSGGPLHF. Here the CDR3 DNA reads TGTGCCCGATTGAGCGGGGGACCCCTCCACTTT.

V gene TRBV19 combines with J gene TRBJ2-5; no clear D gene. Germline CDR1 is LNHDA and CDR2 is SQIVND (reference sequence). The CDR3 contains 13 residues. V was cut by 8 bases and J by 1 base, with 11 bases left in between. The CDR3 DNA follows: TGTGCCAGTTCAGTGACGGCCCAAGAGACCCAGTACTTC. Its protein is CASSVTAQETQYF.

The genes are TRBV6-1 and TRBJ1-5; 7 nucleotides match TRBD1. The germline CDR1 and CDR2 sequences are MNHNS and SASEGT. The V and J ends lost 4 bases and 7 bases, in that order; junction bases with no gene match: 22. This CDR3 is built from 19 residues. The CDR3 protein is CASSVSSTQGILVVQPQHF. CDR3 bases: TGTGCCAGCAGTGTGTCAAGCACACAGGGGATTCTCGTCGTGCAGCCCCAGCATTTT.

The V call is TRBV4-1, the J call TRBJ2-7, with a weak D call TRBD1 (7 bases). CDR3 size: 14 residues. With 2 bases removed from V and 3 bases from J, the gap between germline ends came to 11 bases. From germline, CDR1 is MGHRA and CDR2 YSYEKL. DNA for the CDR3: TGCGCCAGCAGCCAAAGGCAGGGGGGCTACGAGCAGTACTTC. Protein product: CASSQRQGGYEQYF.

This chain uses TRBV20-1 with TRBJ2-2; 8 bases are shared with TRBD1. There are 15 residues in the CDR3. Trimming cost V 1 base and J 1 base; bases outside gene matches: 2. CDR1 DFQATT and CDR2 SNEGSKA come from the germline V gene (reference sequence). This CDR3 reads CSARAGTGNTGELFF. The CDR3 DNA reads as TGCAGTGCTAGAGCCGGGACAGGGAACACCGGGGAGCTGTTTTTT.

The rearrangement links TRBV5-1 to TRBJ1-1; TRBD1 matches 7 bases. Trimming took 0 bases from V and 3 from J; bases not matched to a gene: 5. The CDR3 consists of 15 residues. Germline-derived CDR1 and CDR2 are SGHRS and YFSETQ. CDR3 DNA sequence: TGCGCCAGCAGCTTGGAGGGGGCTGCGGACACTGAAGCTTTCTTT. This codes for CASSLEGAADTEAFF.

The table lists this clonotype with a few counts. V and J are TRBV4-1 and TRBJ2-1; unclear D gene. In germline, CDR1 is MGHRA, CDR2 YSYEKL. The CDR3 is made up of 15 amino acids. Trimming removed 1 base from V and 1 base from J, with 8 bases in between. CDR3 region: CASSQVLRSYNEQFF. CDR3 DNA sequence: TGCGCCAGCAGCCAAGTTTTGAGGTCCTACAATGAGCAGTTCTTC.